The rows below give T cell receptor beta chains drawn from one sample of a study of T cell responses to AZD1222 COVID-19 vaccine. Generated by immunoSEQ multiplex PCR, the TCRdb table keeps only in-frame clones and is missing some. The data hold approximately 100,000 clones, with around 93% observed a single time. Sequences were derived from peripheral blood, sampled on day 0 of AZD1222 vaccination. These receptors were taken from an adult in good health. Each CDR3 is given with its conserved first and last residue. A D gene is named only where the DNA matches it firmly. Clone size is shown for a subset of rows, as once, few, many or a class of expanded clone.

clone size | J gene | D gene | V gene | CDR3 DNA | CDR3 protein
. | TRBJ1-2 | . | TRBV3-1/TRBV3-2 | TGTGCCAGCAGCCCTCCTGGGGAGAGAGATCCGGATAACTATGGCTACACCTTC | CASSPPGERDPDNYGYTF
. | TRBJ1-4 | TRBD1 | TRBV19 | TGTGCCAGTACAGGGGGGGCAACTAATGAAAAACTGTTTTTT | CASTGGATNEKLFF
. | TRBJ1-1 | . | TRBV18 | TGTGCCAGCTCACCTCGTTTAATTGAAGCTTTCTTT | CASSPRLIEAFF
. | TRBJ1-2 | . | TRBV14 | TGTGCCAGCAGCCAATATGCTTATGGCTACACCTTC | CASSQYAYGYTF
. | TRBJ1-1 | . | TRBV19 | TGTGCCAGTAGTATTCGGGAAAATGAAGCTTTCTTT | CASSIRENEAFF
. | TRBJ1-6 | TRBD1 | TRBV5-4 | TGTGCCAGCAGCGCCGCAGGGGGGTGGACCTATAATTCACCCCTCCACTTT | CASSAAGGWTYNSPLHF
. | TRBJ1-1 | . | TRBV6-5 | TGTGCCAGCAGTTACATGGCTACCACTGAAGCTTTCTTT | CASSYMATTEAFF
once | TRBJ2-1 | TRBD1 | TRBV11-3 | TGTGCCAGCAGCACTAGGGGGACAGGGGCGGGCTCCTACAATGAGCAGTTCTTC | CASSTRGTGAGSYNEQFF
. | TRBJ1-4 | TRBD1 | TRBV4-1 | TGCGCCAGCAGCCACACAGGACAGGGGGCTAATGAAAAACTGTTTTTT | CASSHTGQGANEKLFF
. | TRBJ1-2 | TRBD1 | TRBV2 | TGTGCCAGCAGTGAAGCGACAGGGATCTATGGCTACACCTTC | CASSEATGIYGYTF
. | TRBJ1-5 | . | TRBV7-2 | TGTGCCAGCAGCCCGGACAGTTACAATCAGCCCCAGCATTTT | CASSPDSYNQPQHF
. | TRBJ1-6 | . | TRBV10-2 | TGCGCCAGCAGTGAGTCCCGCGGGGTAACCACCCTCCACTTT | CASSESRGVTTLHF
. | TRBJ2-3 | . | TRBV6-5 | TGTGCCAGCAGTGACTCCGGGACGGCGCAGTATTTT | CASSDSGTAQYF
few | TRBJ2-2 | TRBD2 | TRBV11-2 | TGTGCCAGCAGCTTAGAAGCGGGGTCCACCGGGGAGCTGTTTTTT | CASSLEAGSTGELFF
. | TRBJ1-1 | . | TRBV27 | TGTGCCAGCAGGAAAGATACGAACACTGAAGCTTTCTTT | CASRKDTNTEAFF
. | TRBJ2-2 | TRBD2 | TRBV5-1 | TGCGCCAGCAGCTTGGTCGCGGGAGGGAACACCGGGGAGCTGTTTTTT | CASSLVAGGNTGELFF
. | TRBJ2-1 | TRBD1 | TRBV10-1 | TGCGCCAGCAGTCCAGGGGGCAATGAGCAGTTCTTC | CASSPGGNEQFF
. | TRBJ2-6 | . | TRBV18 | TGTGCCAGCTCACCGCCTCAGGGAACTGGGGCCAACGTCCTGACTTTC | CASSPPQGTGANVLTF
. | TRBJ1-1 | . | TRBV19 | TGTGCCAGTACTCGACAGCCGAACACTGAAGCTTTCTTT | CASTRQPNTEAFF
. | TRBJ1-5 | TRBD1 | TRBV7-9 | TGTGCCAGCAGCCCCGGGACAGGCCAATGGCCCCAGCATTTT | CASSPGTGQWPQHF
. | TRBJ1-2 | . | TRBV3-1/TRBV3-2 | TGTGCCAGCAGCCAAGGGGGGGAAGGCTACACCTTC | CASSQGGEGYTF
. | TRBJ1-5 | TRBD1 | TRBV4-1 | TGCGCCAGCAGCCAAGATCTAACAGGGGGCATCGATCAGCCCCAGCATTTT | CASSQDLTGGIDQPQHF
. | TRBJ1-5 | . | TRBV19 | TGTGCCAGTAGTATTAGGGACCGCAATCAGCCCCAGCATTTT | CASSIRDRNQPQHF
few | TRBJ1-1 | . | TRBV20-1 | TGCAGTGCTAGTACCACGACGGGGGACACTGAAGCTTTCTTT | CSASTTTGDTEAFF
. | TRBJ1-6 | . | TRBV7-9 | TGTGCCAGCTCCCGGACAGCGAATTCACCCCTCCACTTT | CASSRTANSPLHF
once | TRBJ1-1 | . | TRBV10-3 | TGTGCCATCAGTGATCAGGGAAACACTGAAGCTTTCTTT | CAISDQGNTEAFF
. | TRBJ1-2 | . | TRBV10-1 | TGCGCCAGCAGTGAGTCTACCGACGCGACCTTCCGGGGGGGCTACACCTTC | CASSESTDATFRGGYTF
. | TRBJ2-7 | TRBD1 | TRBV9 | TGTGCCAGCAGCGTAGCCGGGACAGGGGTCTACGAGCAGTACTTC | CASSVAGTGVYEQYF
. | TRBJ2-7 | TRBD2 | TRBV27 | TGTGCCAGCAGTTCGCGGACTAGCTTCAACGAGCAGTACTTC | CASSSRTSFNEQYF
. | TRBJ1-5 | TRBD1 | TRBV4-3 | TGCGCCAGCAGCCAGGACAGGGGGGGTAGCAATCAGCCCCAGCATTTT | CASSQDRGGSNQPQHF
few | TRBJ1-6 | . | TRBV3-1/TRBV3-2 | TGTGCCAGCAGCCTCGTAGCTGGGAGTTCACCCCTCCACTTT | CASSLVAGSSPLHF
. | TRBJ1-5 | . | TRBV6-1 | TGTGCCAGCAGTGAAAGACGTCAGCCCCAGCATTTT | CASSERRQPQHF
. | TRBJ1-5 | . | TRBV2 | TGTGCCAGCAGTGAGTGGGGGGATCAGCCCCAGCATTTT | CASSEWGDQPQHF
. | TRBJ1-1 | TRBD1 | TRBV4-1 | TGCGCCAGCAGCCAAGGACAGGGAGTAGCAGCTTTCTTT | CASSQGQGVAAFF
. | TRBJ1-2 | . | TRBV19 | TGTGCCAGTAGTATTTTTTTGGGCCCATCAACGAGCTATGGCTACACCTTC | CASSIFLGPSTSYGYTF
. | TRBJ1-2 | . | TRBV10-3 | TGTGCCATCAGTGAGGGGGTGAACTATGGCTACACCTTC | CAISEGVNYGYTF
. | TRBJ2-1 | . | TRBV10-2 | TGCGCCAGCAGTGAGGTAGGGGAGCAGTTCTTC | CASSEVGEQFF
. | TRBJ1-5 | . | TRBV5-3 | TGTGCCAGAAGCAATACGACCGAGAATAGCAATCAGCCCCAGCATTTT | CARSNTTENSNQPQHF
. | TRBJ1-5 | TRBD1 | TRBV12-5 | TGTGCTAGTGGGTCCCAGGGGGCAGATCAGCCCCAGCATTTT | CASGSQGADQPQHF
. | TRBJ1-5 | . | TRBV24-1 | TGTGCCACCAGCAGGGATAGCAATCAGCCCCAGCATTTT | CATSRDSNQPQHF